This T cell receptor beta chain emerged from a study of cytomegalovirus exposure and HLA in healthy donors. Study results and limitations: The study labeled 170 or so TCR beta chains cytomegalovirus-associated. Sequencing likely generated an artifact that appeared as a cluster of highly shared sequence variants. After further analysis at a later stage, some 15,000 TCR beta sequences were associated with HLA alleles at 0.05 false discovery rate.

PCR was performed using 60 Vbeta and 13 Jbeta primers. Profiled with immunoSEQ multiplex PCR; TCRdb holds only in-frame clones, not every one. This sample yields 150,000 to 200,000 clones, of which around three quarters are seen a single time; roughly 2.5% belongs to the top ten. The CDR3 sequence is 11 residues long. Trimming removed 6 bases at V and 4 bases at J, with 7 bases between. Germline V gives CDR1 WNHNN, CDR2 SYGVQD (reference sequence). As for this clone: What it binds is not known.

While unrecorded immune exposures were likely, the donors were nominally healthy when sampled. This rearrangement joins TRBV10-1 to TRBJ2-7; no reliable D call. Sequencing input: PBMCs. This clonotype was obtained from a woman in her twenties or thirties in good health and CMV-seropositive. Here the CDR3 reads CASSRGYEQYF. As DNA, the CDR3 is TGCGCCAGCAGCCGAGGTTACGAGCAGTACTTC.